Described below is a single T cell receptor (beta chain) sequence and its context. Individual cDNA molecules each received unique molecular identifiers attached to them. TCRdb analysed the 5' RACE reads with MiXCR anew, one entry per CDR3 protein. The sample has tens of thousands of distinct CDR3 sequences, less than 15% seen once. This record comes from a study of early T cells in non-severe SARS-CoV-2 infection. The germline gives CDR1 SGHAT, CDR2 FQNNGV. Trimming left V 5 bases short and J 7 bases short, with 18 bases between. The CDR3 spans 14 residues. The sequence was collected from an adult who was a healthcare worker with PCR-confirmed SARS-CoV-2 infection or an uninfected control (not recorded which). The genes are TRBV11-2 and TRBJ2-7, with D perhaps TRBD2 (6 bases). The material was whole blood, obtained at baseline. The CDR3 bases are TGTGCCAGCAGCCGAGCGGCCGGGGGTAGGGAGCAGTACTTC. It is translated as CASSRAAGGREQYF.